Included here is one T cell receptor (beta chain) sequence, with context. What antigen it recognizes has not been identified. No much larger clonotype is one base removed from it; base qualities were not supplied. The sample originates from a study of cytomegalovirus exposure and HLA in healthy donors (dated by TCRdb to 2016 to 2017). For context, the study as a whole: An earlier analysis of roughly 500 of the donors reported more than 250 Gb of sequence data and more than 90 million unique TCR beta sequences from approximately 180 million T cells. An early release covering roughly 640 HLA-typed donors comprised about 290 gigabases of sequencing data and tens of millions of unique TCR sequences. Among the roughly 400 genotyped donors, approximately 81% belonged to the genetic ancestry cluster associated with self-reported Caucasian donors. The study aimed to test whether signatures of past pathogen exposure could be identified by cataloging public T cell receptors. The study profiled the T cell repertoires of under 850 subjects by immunosequencing and related them to cytomegalovirus serostatus. Besides the first cohort of 500 to 700 subjects, a separate validation cohort made up of 90 to 150 different subjects was used. To predict cytomegalovirus infection status, the study combined high-throughput TCR immunosequencing, statistical association of individual TCRs with disease status, and machine learning. A later analysis re-examined previously published TCR beta repertoires from around 670 donors and added high-resolution HLA genotyping to investigate patterns of TCR occurrence. Rather than drawing on any new phenotypic data, the later analysis identified candidate immune exposures from TCR beta sequences and the way those sequences occurred across donors. An earlier analysis of fewer than 750 of the donors used high-throughput TCR beta sequencing to judge whether each TCR beta V gene segment behaved as functional or pseudogenic. Donor age, sex, ethnicity and CMV serostatus were collected together with the repertoire data. In a later genetic analysis, genome-wide SNP genotypes for about 55% of the roughly 670 donors were used, and that subset was treated as a discovery cohort. Every repertoire in the discovery cohort had been generated on one and the same sequencing platform. Class I and class II HLA loci were covered by the typing at four-digit resolution. The number of typed donors differed by locus: about 629-630 for A, B, C, DRB1 and DQB1; 500 to 550 for DQA1; roughly 600 for DPA1; and 400 to 480 for DPB1. Four to six DR-DQ haplotypes were handled as single units for association and clustering because linkage in the cohort was strong. Among 350 to 400 genotyped donors of the cohort, an average of approximately 230,000 unique TCR beta nucleotide sequences were sequenced per donor, roughly 18% of them non-productive.

The full study reports these points: The classifier was reported to diagnose cytomegalovirus status with high specificity and sensitivity in both the original cohort and the validation cohort. The earlier analysis of fewer than 750 of the donors excluded 15 to 20 rarely observed V segments, including chromosome 9 orphons, because counts were too low. Because the 87-base-pair reads could not distinguish some IMGT-functional V segments, including TRBV6-2 and TRBV6-3, those segments were excluded. In an earlier analysis of about 550 of the donors, most TCR beta V segments were observed in productive rearrangements about 90% or about 30% of the time, broadly matching IMGT annotations. In a later analysis, the rate of TCR association differed among HLA loci, with DRB1 alleles having the most associated TCRs and HLA-C alleles having the fewest. A later genetic analysis associated a missense DCLRE1C variant with V-gene and J-gene trimming of TCR beta chains, and an independent cohort replicated the association. A later genetic analysis reported fewer N-insertions in productive TCRs among donors in an Asian-associated ancestry cluster than the roughly 700-donor mean. In a later analysis, 16,951 TCR beta sequences were associated with specific HLA alleles at a false discovery rate of 0.05. Because HLA typing was unavailable for some donors at each locus, only the typed subset was used in association tests. In a later analysis, HLA-associated TCR beta chains showed more clonal expansion and lower generation probabilities than non-associated chains that were equally common. A later analysis reported that several top co-occurrence clusters appeared linked to parvovirus B19, influenza, CMV and Epstein-Barr virus. Sequencing depth was assumed to be roughly uniform across donors in the presence/absence analyses, though that assumption may not hold. Linkage disequilibrium might explain the correlated functional status among segregating V segments, but an unknown experimental factor could not be ruled out. A total of 150 or so TCR beta chains were listed by the study as associated with cytomegalovirus. The only immune exposure information available for the cohort was CMV serostatus. Three of the identified cytomegalovirus-associated TCR beta chains were confirmed in vitro to be specific for cytomegalovirus antigens. A further reported finding was that TCR beta sequences accurately predicted the HLA-A and HLA-B alleles for most subjects in the first cohort. According to a later analysis, most CMV-associated TCR beta chains appeared to be HLA-restricted, and the HLA associations seemed to be driven largely by CMV exposure. The authors suggested that the approach could potentially be generalized to other disease states and immunological phenotypes. A group of highly shared sequence variants was considered likely to be a technical artifact of the sequencing pipeline. Strong co-occurrence of HLA alleles, especially DR and DQ, made assigning TCR associations to individual alleles difficult. Across donors, most TCR sequences were observed very rarely, whereas some public TCRs were present in many individuals. The cohort was sequenced for TCR beta chains only, and without alpha or paired-chain data the features that could be detected were limited.

Library preparation employed the immunoSEQ multiplex PCR assay. A mixture of 60 forward primers for TCR Vbeta segments and 13 reverse primers for TCR Jbeta segments was used in the multiplex PCR. A multiplex PCR assay on genomic DNA amplified the CDR3 region of rearranged TCR beta genes. Amplified TCR beta libraries were sequenced as 87-base-pair reads on the Illumina HiSeq System. The study's processing was this. A later analysis tallied roughly 76 million unique TCR beta chains across the 650 to 750 repertoires, and roughly 11 million of those chains were shared by two or more donors. A nearest-neighbor algorithm error-corrected the raw reads and collapsed the reads into unique sequences, merging closely related sequences to remove PCR and sequencing errors. CDR3 sequences were aligned to IMGT reference sequences to assign V, D and J gene segments. Each retained sequence needed at least a six-nucleotide match to both a V gene segment and a J gene segment. Rearrangements were classified as productive when the CDR3 lacked stop codons and remained in frame with V and J, and all other rearrangements were classified as non-productive. Following IMGT convention, CDR3 was defined as the stretch from the second conserved V-encoded cysteine up to the conserved J-encoded phenylalanine. The earlier analysis of 500 to 750 of the donors excluded any sequence lacking an unambiguous match to a single V gene segment. An earlier analysis of 587 of the donors classified V segments as functional when productive rearrangements were above 56.7% and as segregating when the standard deviation between donors was above 5%. A statistical classification framework was built for diagnosing cytomegalovirus status from the catalog of TCR beta chain sequences. In a later analysis, V and J genes were assigned by comparing TCR nucleotide sequences against IMGT/GENE-DB human TR gene sequences. The TCRdist pipeline was used in a later analysis to assign CDR3 sequences and most-parsimonious VDJ recombination scenarios. In a later analysis, each TCR beta chain was defined by its CDR3 amino acid sequence together with its V-gene family, and reads lacking a unique V-gene family were excluded. In a later analysis, several hundred highly shared, low-generation-probability nucleotide sequences were removed to address suspected cross-contamination and a sequencing artifact. In a later analysis, a clonal expansion index was calculated for each public chain from normalized within-repertoire ranks of inferred template counts. A later analysis computed generation probabilities with a VDJ recombination model fitted to out-of-frame rearrangements, and checked the results against IGoR. Hypergeometric tests were used in a later analysis to score TCR-TCR, TCR-HLA and TCR-CMV co-occurrence, with a repertoire-size bias correction applied to the TCR pairs. A later analysis estimated false discovery rates by permuting HLA or CMV assignments 20 times. In a later analysis, co-occurring TCRs were grouped using DBSCAN, with TCRdist sequence similarity added in when clustering inside HLA-allele-positive subsets. Repertoires with fewer than 30,000 or more than 120,000 public chains were left out of co-occurrence clustering, as were a handful of repertoires with anomalous nucleotide sharing. TCRdb took this table from immuneACCESS and kept in-frame rearrangements with V and J called. Such tables lack part of the clones; where checked against another copy, unresolved V genes explain under half of the gap, and the rest is unexplained. The D gene and trimming were derived from the DNA, and the V and J assignments and clone size from that table. This sample comprises fewer than 200,000 clones, roughly 84% of them detected only once. Jointly, the top ten make up approximately 1.5% of the sample.

The CDR3 covers 15 residues, taking in both the cysteine and the phenylalanine. Only the CDR3 DNA stays, 45 bases, in frame from base 1. V is trimmed back by 3 bases and J by 1 base, and the junction contains 4 bases that no gene match accounts for. Based on the germline V gene, the CDR1 and CDR2 sequences are MNHEY and SVGAGI. The cohort comprised 550 to 700 healthy bone marrow donors. At the time of sampling, every cohort member was nominally healthy, though immune exposures that went unrecorded were likely present. The donor tested CMV seronegative and was one of the 352 seronegative cohort members. A peripheral blood sample was provided by each donor, and peripheral blood mononuclear cells were used for TCR beta sequencing. The Qiagen DNeasy Blood Extraction Kit was used to extract genomic DNA from the blood cell samples.

The chain uses TRBV6-5 and TRBJ1-1; 8 bases in between match TRBD1. The sample comprised PBMCs. This TCR derives from a male donor in good health and CMV-seronegative. The CDR3 protein: CASSYITGGNTEAFF. In nucleotides, the sequence is TGTGCCAGCAGTTATATCACAGGGGGGAACACTGAAGCTTTCTTT.